Included here is one TCR beta chain sequence, with context. The sample holds other DNA sequences that translate to the same CDR3. This record belongs to a study of OX40 agonist ivuxolimab in advanced cancers. The germline CDR1 and CDR2 sequences are SGHRS and YFSETQ. The V end was cut by 2 bases, the J end by 1 base, with 6 bases between. The CDR3 spans 13 residues. The method was immunoSEQ multiplex PCR; TCRdb's version includes in-frame clones alone and lacks a portion of them. The sample has about 28,000 clones, around 79% seen once. The sample was CD4+ or CD8+ T cells sorted from blood, taken in a trial of the OX40 agonist ivuxolimab. The receptor's source is an adult with an advanced solid tumor such as melanoma, head and neck, liver or kidney cancer. The chain combines TRBV5-1 with TRBJ1-1; D gene unclear. Here the CDR3 DNA reads TGCGCCAGCAGCTTAGTCAGGAACACTGAAGCTTTCTTT. Protein: CASSLVRNTEAFF. The whole variable domain, filled in from reference TRBV5-1 and TRBJ1-1, reads KAGVTQTPRYLIKTRGQQVTLSCSPISGHRSVSWYQQTPGQGLQFLFEYFSETQRNKGNFPGRFSGRQFSNSRSEMNVSTLELGDSALYLCASSLVRNTEAFFGQGTRLTVV.